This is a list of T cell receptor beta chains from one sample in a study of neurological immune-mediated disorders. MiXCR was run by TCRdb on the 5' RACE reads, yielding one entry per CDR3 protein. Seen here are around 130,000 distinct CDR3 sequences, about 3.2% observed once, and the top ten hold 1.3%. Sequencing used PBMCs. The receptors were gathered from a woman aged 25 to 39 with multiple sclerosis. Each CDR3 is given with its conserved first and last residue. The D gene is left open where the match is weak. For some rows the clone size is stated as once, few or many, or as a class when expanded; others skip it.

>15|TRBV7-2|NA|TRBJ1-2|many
CASSLRPGANYGYTF
TGTGCCAGCAGCTTAAGACCGGGAGCTAACTATGGCTACACCTTC
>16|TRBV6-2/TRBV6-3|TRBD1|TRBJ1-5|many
CASSPPGDRFGQPQHF
TGTGCCAGCAGTCCACCAGGGGACAGATTTGGACAGCCCCAGCATTTT
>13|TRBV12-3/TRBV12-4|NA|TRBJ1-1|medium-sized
CASSFGQNTEAFF
TGTGCCAGCAGTTTTGGGCAAAACACTGAAGCTTTCTTT
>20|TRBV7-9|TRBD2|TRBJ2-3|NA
CASSGRINKETSGSTDTQYF
TGTGCCAGCAGCGGACGAATAAATAAAGAGACTAGCGGGAGCACAGATACGCAGTATTTT
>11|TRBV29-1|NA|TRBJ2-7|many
CSVEGASGQYF
TGCAGCGTTGAAGGAGCGTCGGGGCAGTACTTC
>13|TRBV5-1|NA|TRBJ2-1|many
CASSTIGANEQFF
TGCGCCAGCAGCACCATAGGGGCAAATGAGCAGTTCTTC
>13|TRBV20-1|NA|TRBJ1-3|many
CSASAGEGNTIYF
TGCAGTGCTTCCGCAGGGGAAGGAAACACCATATATTTT
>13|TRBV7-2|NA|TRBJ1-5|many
CASSLVWDQPQHF
TGTGCCAGCAGCTTAGTCTGGGATCAGCCCCAGCATTTT
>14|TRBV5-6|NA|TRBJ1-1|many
CASRTRGLITEAFF
TGTGCCAGCAGGACGAGGGGGTTGATCACTGAAGCTTTCTTT
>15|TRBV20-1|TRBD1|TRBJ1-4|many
CSAPGTGEANEKLFF
TGCAGTGCCCCGGGAACAGGGGAGGCTAATGAAAAACTGTTTTTT
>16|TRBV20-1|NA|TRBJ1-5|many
CSATRSGGRRNQPQHF
TGCAGTGCCACAAGGTCGGGAGGGCGACGGAATCAGCCCCAGCATTTT
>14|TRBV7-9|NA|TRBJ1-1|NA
CASSLFGTNTEAFF
TGTGCCAGCAGCCTTTTTGGAACGAACACTGAAGCTTTCTTT
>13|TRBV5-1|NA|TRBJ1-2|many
CASSTDTAYGYTF
TGCGCCAGCAGCACCGATACAGCCTATGGCTACACCTTC
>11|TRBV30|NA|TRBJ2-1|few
CAWMSYNEQFF
TGTGCCTGGATGAGTTACAATGAGCAGTTCTTC
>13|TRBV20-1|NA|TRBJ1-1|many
CSARKGLDTEAFF
TGCAGTGCTAGGAAGGGGCTGGACACTGAAGCTTTCTTT
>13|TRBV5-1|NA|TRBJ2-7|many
CASSALQGNEQYF
TGCGCCAGCAGCGCCCTACAGGGAAACGAGCAGTACTTC
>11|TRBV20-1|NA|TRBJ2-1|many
CSANGRGWPFF
TGCAGTGCTAATGGACGGGGCTGGCCGTTCTTC
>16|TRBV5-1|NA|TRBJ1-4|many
CASSLGAASTNEKLFF
TGCGCCAGCAGCTTGGGGGCAGCGTCAACTAATGAAAAACTGTTTTTT
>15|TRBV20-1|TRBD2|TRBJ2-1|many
CSARDPSGTPHEQFF
TGCAGTGCTAGAGATCCGAGCGGGACCCCTCATGAGCAGTTCTTC
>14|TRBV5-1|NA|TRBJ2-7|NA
CASSSKGGTYEQYF
TGCGCCAGCAGCTCAAAGGGGGGAACCTACGAGCAGTACTTC
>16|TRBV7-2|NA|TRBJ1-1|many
CASSSYRTTRNTEAFF
TGTGCCAGCAGCTCTTACCGGACGACGAGGAACACTGAAGCTTTCTTT
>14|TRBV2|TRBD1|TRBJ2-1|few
CASNEGTGQGEQFF
TGTGCCAGCAATGAAGGGACAGGCCAGGGGGAGCAGTTCTTC
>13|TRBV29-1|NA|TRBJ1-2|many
CSVGPEANYGYTF
TGCAGCGTTGGCCCCGAAGCTAACTATGGCTACACCTTC
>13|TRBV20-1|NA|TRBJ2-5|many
CSASPTVPETQYF
TGCAGTGCTAGCCCGACAGTGCCAGAGACCCAGTACTTC
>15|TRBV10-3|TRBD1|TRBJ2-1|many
CAISGDRGSLNEQFF
TGTGCCATCAGTGGGGACAGGGGGAGCCTGAATGAGCAGTTCTTC
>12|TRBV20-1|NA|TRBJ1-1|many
CSARDLGPEAFF
TGCAGTGCTAGAGATCTGGGGCCTGAAGCTTTCTTT
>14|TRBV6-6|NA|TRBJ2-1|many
CASGTMGLYNEQFF
TGTGCCAGCGGTACTATGGGGCTTTACAATGAGCAGTTCTTC
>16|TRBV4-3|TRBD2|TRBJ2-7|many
CASSQVSTSGSYEQYF
TGCGCCAGCAGCCAAGTGTCCACTAGCGGGAGCTACGAGCAGTACTTC
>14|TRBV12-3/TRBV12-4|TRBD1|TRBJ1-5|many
CASSRTGGNQPQHF
TGTGCCAGCAGTAGAACAGGGGGCAATCAGCCCCAGCATTTT
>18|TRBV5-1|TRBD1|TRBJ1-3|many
CASSLRDRGPSSGNTIYF
TGCGCCAGCAGCTTGAGGGACAGGGGTCCCTCCTCTGGAAACACCATATATTTT
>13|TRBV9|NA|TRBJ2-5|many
CASSVAPGETQYF
TGTGCCAGCAGCGTAGCTCCGGGGGAGACCCAGTACTTC
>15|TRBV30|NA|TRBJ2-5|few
CAWSERTPTQETQYF
TGTGCCTGGAGTGAACGGACACCTACCCAAGAGACCCAGTACTTC
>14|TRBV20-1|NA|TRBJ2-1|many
CSASTGTQLDEQFF
TGCAGTGCTAGTACCGGGACCCAATTGGATGAGCAGTTCTTC